This T cell receptor beta chain was recovered during a study of blood T cell repertoires in COVID-19. Study-wide background: The study drew acute and convalescent COVID-19 samples from the United States, Italy and Spain. Sample material is recorded as cDNA or gDNA derived from T cells, B-cell-depleted T cells, or PBMCs.

Assay: immunoSEQ multiplex PCR; the TCRdb copy retains only in-frame clones and omits some. The data show 150,000 or so clones, about 90% seen once. The ends lost 5 bases at V and 4 bases at J; junction bases unmatched: 12. Per the germline V gene, CDR1 is SNHLY and CDR2 is FYNNEI. The CDR3 spans 16 residues. The chain combines TRBV2 with TRBJ1-1, with 8 bases fitting TRBD1. This TCR was sampled from a woman between 65 and 79 years old with acute or convalescent COVID-19. Sequenced material: peripheral blood. CDR3 residues: CASSLDRGGRSTEAFF. Written as DNA, the CDR3 is TGTGCCAGCAGTCTCGACAGGGGAGGGCGAAGCACTGAAGCTTTCTTT.